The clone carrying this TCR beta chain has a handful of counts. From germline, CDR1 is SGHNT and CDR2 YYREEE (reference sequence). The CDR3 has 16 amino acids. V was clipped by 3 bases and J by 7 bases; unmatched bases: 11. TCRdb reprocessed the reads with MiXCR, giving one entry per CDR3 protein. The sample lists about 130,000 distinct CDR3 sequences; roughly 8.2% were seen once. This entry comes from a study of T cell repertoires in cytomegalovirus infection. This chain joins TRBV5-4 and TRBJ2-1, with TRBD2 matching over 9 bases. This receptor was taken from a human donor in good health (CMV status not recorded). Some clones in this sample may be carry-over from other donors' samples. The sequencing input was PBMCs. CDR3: CASSSLRRGGVNEQFF. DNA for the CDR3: TGTGCCAGCAGCTCGCTACGGCGGGGGGGCGTGAATGAGCAGTTCTTC.